This entry describes one TCR beta chain. Its specific antigen is unknown. Per-nucleotide qualities are absent, and no much larger clonotype sits a single base away. The CDR3 regions of human TCRbeta chains were analyzed by immunosequencing. For the original study's pipeline: TCRs in the repertoires were matched against a reference library of SARS-CoV-2-specific TCRs that had been generated with the MIRA antigen-specificity platform. Breadth meant the fraction of unique TCRs that were SARS-CoV-2-associated, whereas depth meant the fraction of total T cells that were SARS-CoV-2-associated. Using the MIRA data, every spike-specific TCR was mapped to the spike region that the TCR reacted to and assigned to either a CD4 or a CD8 class. Log10-transformed breadth and depth values were compared by one-way ANOVA with Sidak's multiple comparisons tests. Not all clones reach the TCRdb copy of this immuneACCESS table, which keeps in-frame sequences only. Checked studies attribute under half of the gap to unresolved V genes and leave the rest unexplained. V, J and clone size were drawn from that table, and D and trimming were deduced from the DNA. The sample table records roughly 150,000 clones; around 85% of these occur just once. Roughly 6.9% of the sample belongs to the ten largest clones.

The time point label corresponds to: sample from adult after SARS-CoV-2 infection, after symptom onset. A couple of convalescent COVID-19 patients, sampled after symptom onset from adults with prior SARS-CoV-2 infection, were also TCR-sequenced for comparison. This sample stems from a study of T cell responses to AZD1222 COVID-19 vaccine (dated by TCRdb to about 2021). Turning to the overall study: A total of over 230 trial participants underwent TCR sequencing, of whom roughly 210 had received two doses of AZD1222 and about 26 had received two doses of the MenACWY control vaccine. Trial participants were enrolled by age into subgroups of 18-55, 56-69 and 70-plus years, and 148, 28 and 57 TCR-sequenced participants, respectively, were included in these subgroups.

The germline V gene sets CDR1 to SGDLS and CDR2 to YYNGEE. The CDR3 measures 16 amino acids from cysteine to phenylalanine. Only the CDR3 portion is preserved as DNA: 48 bases, with reading frame beginning at the first base. V is cut by 0 bases and J by 4 bases, and the space between the germline ends is 16 bases. Results the study describes overall, beyond this receptor: Reportedly, almost half of the unique spike-specific TCRs recognized epitopes lying outside the regions that are mutated in the B.1.351 and B.1.1.7 variants. Because no samples from the day 14 peak response were available, repertoires could be characterized only after the peak T cell response. Participants were mostly white British, with more females than males. The authors suggested clonal diversity may have been underestimated. Vaccine-associated CD4 TCRs spanned the whole spike protein, with dominant responses in regions 160-218 and 743-854. After two AZD1222 doses, both the breadth and the depth of spike-specific TCRs were significantly higher than at day 0 and than in MenACWY recipients. Only five or six AZD1222 recipients were SARS-CoV-2 seropositive at baseline, limiting conclusions about previously exposed vaccinees. In the small 56-69-year group, the increase in depth fell short of significance, most likely because of low power.

The source of this sequence is an adult who had recovered from COVID-19. Sequencing used peripheral blood, obtained after recovery from COVID-19. Here the chain combines TRBV9 and TRBJ1-2; the D gene is possibly TRBD1, with 5 bases matching. The nucleotides read TGTGCCAGCAGCGTAGCTGGGGGAGCAGGGCTCTATGGCTACACCTTC. Its translation is CASSVAGGAGLYGYTF. This CDR3, with the reference TRBV9 and TRBJ1-2 proteins standing in past its ends, gives the full variable domain DSGVTQTPKHLITATGQRVTLRCSPRSGDLSVYWYQQSLDQGLQFLIQYYNGEERAKGNILERFSAQQFPDLHSELNLSSLELGDSALYFCASSVAGGAGLYGYTFGSGTRLTVV.